This T cell receptor (beta chain) was profiled in a study of blood T cell repertoires in COVID-19. Study background: Acute-phase and convalescent COVID-19 samples originated in the United States, Italy and Spain. T cells, B-cell-depleted T cells, or PBMCs supplied cDNA or gDNA.

Per the original data handling: Reference gene primer amplification yielded estimated nucleated cell counts. Produced via immunoSEQ multiplex PCR; TCRdb's table is partial and in-frame only. V and J calls and clone size are as listed in that table; D and trimming were resolved from the DNA. Here the sample spans about 250,000 clones, more than 85% being singletons. In germline, CDR1 is KGHSH, CDR2 LQKENI. Deletions cut 1 base from V and 1 base from J, with 10 bases between. CDR3 length: 15 amino acids. The specimen sequenced was peripheral blood. This chain joins TRBV18 and TRBJ1-1, with D hard to call. This clonotype originated in a man in his thirties or forties with acute or convalescent COVID-19. The CDR3 DNA reads TGTGCCAGCTCACCACTCCAGGTGGGGAACACTGAAGCTTTCTTT. This sequence encodes CASSPLQVGNTEAFF.